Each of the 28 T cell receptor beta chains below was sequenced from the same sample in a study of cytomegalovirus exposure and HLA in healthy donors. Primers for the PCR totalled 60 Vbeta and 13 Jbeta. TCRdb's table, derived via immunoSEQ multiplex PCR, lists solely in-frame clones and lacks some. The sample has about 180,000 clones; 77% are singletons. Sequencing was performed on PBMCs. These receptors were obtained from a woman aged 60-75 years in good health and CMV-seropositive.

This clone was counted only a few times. CDR3 coding DNA: TGTGCCAGCAGCCGTAAGGGGCTTATTGACAATCAGCCCCAGCATTTT. Residues: CASSRKGLIDNQPQHF. The chain couples TRBV28 to TRBJ1-5; possible D gene TRBD1, 5 bases. The CDR3 consists of 16 residues. Trimming removed 6 bases at V and 3 bases at J, with 18 bases between. The germline CDR1 and CDR2 sequences are MDHEN and SYDVKM.

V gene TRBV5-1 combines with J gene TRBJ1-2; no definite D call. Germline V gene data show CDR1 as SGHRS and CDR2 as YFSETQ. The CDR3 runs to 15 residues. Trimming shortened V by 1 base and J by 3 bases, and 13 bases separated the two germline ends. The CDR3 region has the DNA TGCGCCAGCAGCTTGAGCGGGGTTCTTTACTATGGCTACACCTTC. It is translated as CASSLSGVLYYGYTF.

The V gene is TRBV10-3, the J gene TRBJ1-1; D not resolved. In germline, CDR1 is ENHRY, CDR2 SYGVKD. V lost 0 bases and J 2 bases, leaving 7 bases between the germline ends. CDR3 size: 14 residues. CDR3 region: CAISESTGNTEAFF. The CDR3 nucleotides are TGTGCCATCAGTGAGTCGACGGGAAACACTGAAGCTTTCTTT.

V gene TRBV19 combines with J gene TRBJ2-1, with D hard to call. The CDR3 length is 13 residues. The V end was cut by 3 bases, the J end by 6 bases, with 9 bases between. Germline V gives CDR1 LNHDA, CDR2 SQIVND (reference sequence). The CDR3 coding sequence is TGTGCCAGTAGTATTGAAGAGCGCAATGAGCAGTTCTTC. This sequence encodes CASSIEERNEQFF.

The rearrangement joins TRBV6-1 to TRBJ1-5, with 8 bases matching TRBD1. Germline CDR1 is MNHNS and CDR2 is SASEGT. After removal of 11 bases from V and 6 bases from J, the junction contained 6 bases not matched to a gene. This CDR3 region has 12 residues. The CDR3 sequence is CAYGQGVQPQHF. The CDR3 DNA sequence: TGTGCCTATGGACAGGGCGTTCAGCCCCAGCATTTT.

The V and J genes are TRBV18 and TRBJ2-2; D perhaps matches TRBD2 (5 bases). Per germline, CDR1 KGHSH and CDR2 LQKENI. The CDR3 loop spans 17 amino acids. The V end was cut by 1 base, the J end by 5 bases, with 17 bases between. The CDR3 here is CASSPLPPVARTGELFF. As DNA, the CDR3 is TGTGCCAGCTCACCACTCCCCCCGGTAGCGCGGACCGGGGAGCTGTTTTTT. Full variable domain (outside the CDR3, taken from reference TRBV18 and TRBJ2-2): NAGVMQNPRHLVRRRGQEARLRCSPMKGHSHVYWYRQLPEEGLKFMVYLQKENIIDESGMPKERFSAEFPKEGPSILRIQQVVRGDSAAYFCASSPLPPVARTGELFFGEGSRLTVL.

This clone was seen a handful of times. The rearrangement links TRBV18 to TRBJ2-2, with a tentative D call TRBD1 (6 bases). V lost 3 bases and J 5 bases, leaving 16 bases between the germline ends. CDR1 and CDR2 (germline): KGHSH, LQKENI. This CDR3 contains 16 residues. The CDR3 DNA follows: TGTGCCAGCTCACCCTGGGGGCTTCGGAGAACCGGGGAGCTGTTTTTT. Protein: CASSPWGLRRTGELFF.

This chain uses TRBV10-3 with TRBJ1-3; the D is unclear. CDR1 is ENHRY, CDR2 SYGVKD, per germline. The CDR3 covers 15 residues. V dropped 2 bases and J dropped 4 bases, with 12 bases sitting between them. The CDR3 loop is CAISEGNGLGNTIYF. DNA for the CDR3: TGTGCCATCAGTGAGGGCAACGGACTCGGAAACACCATATATTTT.

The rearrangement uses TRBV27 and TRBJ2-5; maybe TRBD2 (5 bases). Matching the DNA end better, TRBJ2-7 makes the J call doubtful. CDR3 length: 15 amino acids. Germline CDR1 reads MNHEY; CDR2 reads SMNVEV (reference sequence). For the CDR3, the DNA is TGTGCCAGCAGTCCGACCCGGACTTACTCCTACGAGCAGTACTTC. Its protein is CASSPTRTYSYEQYF.

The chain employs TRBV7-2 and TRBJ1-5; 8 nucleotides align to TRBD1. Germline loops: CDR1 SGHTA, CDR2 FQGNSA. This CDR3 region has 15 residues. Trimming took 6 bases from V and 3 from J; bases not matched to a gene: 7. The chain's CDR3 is CASRPGQGPNQPQHF. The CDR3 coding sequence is TGTGCCAGCAGGCCCGGACAGGGCCCCAATCAGCCCCAGCATTTT.

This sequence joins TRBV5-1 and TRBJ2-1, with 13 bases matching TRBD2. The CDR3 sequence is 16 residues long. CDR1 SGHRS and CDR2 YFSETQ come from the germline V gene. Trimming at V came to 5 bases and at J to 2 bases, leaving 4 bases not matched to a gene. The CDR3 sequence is CASSLTSGGAYNEQFF. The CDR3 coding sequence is TGCGCCAGCAGTCTTACTAGCGGGGGGGCCTACAATGAGCAGTTCTTC.

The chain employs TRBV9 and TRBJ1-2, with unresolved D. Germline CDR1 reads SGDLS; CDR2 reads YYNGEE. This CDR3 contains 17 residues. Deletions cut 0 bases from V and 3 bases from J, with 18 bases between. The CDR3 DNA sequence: TGTGCCAGCAGCGTAGGACGCCTCGCGGTACCCGACTATGGCTACACCTTC. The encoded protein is CASSVGRLAVPDYGYTF.

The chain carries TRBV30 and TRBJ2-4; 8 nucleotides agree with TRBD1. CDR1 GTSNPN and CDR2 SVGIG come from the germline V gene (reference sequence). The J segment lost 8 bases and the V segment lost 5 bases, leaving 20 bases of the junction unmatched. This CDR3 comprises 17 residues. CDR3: CAWGHQGALAGMHIQYF. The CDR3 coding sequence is TGTGCCTGGGGGCATCAGGGGGCTCTAGCTGGCATGCACATTCAGTACTTC.

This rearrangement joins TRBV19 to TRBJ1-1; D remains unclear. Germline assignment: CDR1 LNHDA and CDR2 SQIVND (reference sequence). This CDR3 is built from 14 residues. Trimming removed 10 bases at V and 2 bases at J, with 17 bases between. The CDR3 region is CATRRGQVNTEAFF. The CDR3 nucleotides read TGTGCCACCCGGAGAGGGCAGGTCAACACTGAAGCTTTCTTT.

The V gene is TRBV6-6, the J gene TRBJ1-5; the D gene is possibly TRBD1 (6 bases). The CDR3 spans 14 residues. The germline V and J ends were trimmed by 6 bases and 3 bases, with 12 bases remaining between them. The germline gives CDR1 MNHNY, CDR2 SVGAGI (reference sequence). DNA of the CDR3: TGTGCCAGCAGGCCCACAGGGTACAATCAGCCCCAGCATTTT. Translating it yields CASRPTGYNQPQHF.

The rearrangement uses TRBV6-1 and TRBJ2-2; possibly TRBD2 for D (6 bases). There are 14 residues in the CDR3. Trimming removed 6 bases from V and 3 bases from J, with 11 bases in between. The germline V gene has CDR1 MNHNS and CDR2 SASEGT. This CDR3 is CASSDPGDTGELFF. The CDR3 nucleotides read TGTGCCAGCAGCGACCCGGGAGACACCGGGGAGCTGTTTTTT.

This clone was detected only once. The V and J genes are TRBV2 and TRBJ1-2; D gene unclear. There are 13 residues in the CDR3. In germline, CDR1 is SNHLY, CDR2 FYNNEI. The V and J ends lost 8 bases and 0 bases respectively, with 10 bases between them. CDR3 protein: CASEVEPNYGYTF. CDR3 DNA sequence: TGTGCCAGCGAGGTAGAGCCTAACTATGGCTACACCTTC.

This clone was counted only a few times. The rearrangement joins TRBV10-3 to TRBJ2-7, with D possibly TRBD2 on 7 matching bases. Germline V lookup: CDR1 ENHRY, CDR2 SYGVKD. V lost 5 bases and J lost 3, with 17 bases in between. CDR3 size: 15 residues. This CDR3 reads CAISFRLGGVYEQYF. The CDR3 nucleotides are TGTGCCATCAGTTTCAGACTAGGGGGGGTCTACGAGCAGTACTTC.

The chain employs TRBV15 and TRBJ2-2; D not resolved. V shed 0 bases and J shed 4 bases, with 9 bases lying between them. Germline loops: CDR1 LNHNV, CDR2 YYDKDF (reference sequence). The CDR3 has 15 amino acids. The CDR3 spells CATSRDLGSTGELFF. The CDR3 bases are TGTGCCACCAGCAGAGATCTGGGCAGCACCGGGGAGCTGTTTTTT.

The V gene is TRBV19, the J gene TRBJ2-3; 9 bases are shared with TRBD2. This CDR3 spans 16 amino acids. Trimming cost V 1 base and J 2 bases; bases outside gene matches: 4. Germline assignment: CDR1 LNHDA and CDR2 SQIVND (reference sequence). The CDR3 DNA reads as TGTGCCAGTAGTATAGGGGCGGGGGGGACCACAGATACGCAGTATTTT. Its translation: CASSIGAGGTTDTQYF. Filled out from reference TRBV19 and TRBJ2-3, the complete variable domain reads DGGITQSPKYLFRKEGQNVTLSCEQNLNHDAMYWYRQDPGQGLRLIYYSQIVNDFQKGDIAEGYSVSREKKESFPLTVTSAQKNPTAFYLCASSIGAGGTTDTQYFGPGTRLTVL.

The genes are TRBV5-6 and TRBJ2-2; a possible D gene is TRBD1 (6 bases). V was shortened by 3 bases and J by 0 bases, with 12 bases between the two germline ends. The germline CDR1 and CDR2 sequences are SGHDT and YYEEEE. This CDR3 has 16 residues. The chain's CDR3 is CASSSAGASNTGELFF. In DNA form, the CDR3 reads TGTGCCAGCAGCTCGGCAGGGGCCTCGAACACCGGGGAGCTGTTTTTT.

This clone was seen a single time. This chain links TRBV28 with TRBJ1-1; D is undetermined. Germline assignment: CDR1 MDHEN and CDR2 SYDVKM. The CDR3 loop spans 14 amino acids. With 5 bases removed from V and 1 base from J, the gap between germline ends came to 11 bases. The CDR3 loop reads CASSTNPRNTEAFF. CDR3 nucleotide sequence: TGTGCCAGCAGTACTAACCCCAGGAACACTGAAGCTTTCTTT.

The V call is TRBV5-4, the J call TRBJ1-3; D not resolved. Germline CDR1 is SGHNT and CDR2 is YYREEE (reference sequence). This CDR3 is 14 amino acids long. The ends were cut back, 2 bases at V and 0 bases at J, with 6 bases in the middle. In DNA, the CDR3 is TGTGCCAGCAGCTTTGGTAGCTCTGGAAACACCATATATTTT. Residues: CASSFGSSGNTIYF.

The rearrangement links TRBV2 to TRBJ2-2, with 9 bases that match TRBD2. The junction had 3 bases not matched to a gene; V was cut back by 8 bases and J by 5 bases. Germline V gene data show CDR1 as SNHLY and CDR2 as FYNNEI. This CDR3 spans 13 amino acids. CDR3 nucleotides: TGTGCCAGCCGGACTAGCGAGACCGGGGAGCTGTTTTTT. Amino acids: CASRTSETGELFF.

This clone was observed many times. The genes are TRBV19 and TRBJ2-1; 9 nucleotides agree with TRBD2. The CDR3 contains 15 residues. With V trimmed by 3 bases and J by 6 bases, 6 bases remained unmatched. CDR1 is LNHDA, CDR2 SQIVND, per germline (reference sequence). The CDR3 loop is CASSISAGGPNEQFF. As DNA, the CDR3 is TGTGCCAGTAGTATCTCGGCGGGAGGGCCCAATGAGCAGTTCTTC.

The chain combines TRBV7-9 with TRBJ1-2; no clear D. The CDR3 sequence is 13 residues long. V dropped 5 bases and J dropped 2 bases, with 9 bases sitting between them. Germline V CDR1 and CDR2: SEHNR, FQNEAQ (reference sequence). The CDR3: CASSRDGNYGYTF. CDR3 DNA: TGTGCCAGCAGCCGGGATGGCAACTATGGCTACACCTTC.

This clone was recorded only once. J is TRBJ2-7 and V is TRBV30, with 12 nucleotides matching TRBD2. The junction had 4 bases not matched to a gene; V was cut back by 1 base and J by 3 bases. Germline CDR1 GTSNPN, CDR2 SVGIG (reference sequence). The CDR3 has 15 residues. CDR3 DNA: TGTGCCTGGAGTGGACTAGCGGGGGCCGTCTACGAGCAGTACTTC. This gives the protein CAWSGLAGAVYEQYF.

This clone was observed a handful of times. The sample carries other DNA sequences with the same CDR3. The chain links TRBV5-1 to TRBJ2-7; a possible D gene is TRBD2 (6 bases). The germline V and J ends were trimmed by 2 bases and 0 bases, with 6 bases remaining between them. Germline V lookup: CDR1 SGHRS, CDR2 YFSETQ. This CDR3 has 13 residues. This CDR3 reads CASSFGGSYEQYF. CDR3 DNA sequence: TGCGCCAGCAGCTTCGGGGGCTCCTACGAGCAGTACTTC.